The present entry profiles one TCR beta chain with its context. The sample originates from a study of blood T cell repertoires in COVID-19. Across the study: COVID-19 samples from acute and convalescent phases originated in the United States, Italy and Spain. PBMCs, B-cell-depleted T cells, or T cells provided the cDNA or gDNA that made up the material.

Under the authors' procedure: Reference gene primer amplification gave estimated nucleated cell counts. Method: immunoSEQ multiplex PCR; TCRdb's copy keeps in-frame clones and lacks some. V, J and clone size are taken as reported in that table, and D and trimming were inferred from the DNA itself. The table includes more than 95,000 clones, roughly 85% detected once. The CDR3 is 19 residues long. The V and J ends lost 2 bases and 5 bases, in that order; junction bases with no gene match: 18. From germline, CDR1 is SGHVS and CDR2 FQNEAQ. The chain combines TRBV7-8 with TRBJ1-3, with 7 nucleotides matching TRBD1. The sequencing input was peripheral blood. The receptor's source is a man aged 80 or over with active or convalescent COVID-19. CDR3 sequence (DNA): TGTGCCAGCAGCTTATACCCTGCCCCACAGGGGTTAGGAAGAAACACCATATATTTT. It codes for CASSLYPAPQGLGRNTIYF.